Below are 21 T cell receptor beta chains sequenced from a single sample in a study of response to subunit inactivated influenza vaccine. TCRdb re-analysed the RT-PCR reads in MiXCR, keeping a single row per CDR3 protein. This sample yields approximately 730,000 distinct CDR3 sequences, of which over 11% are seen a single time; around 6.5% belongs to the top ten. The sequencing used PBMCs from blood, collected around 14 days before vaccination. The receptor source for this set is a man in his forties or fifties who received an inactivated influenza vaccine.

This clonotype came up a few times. The CDR3 DNA follows: TGTGCCAGCAGCTTATTTGGCGGGAGGGCCTCCTACAATGAGCAGTTCTTC. Translated: CASSLFGGRASYNEQFF. This chain joins TRBV7-2 and TRBJ2-1; 9 positions match TRBD2. The germline CDR1 and CDR2 sequences are SGHTA and FQGNSA. The V gene end was trimmed by 2 bases and the J gene end by 0 bases; junction bases not matched to a gene: 5. This CDR3 contains 17 residues.

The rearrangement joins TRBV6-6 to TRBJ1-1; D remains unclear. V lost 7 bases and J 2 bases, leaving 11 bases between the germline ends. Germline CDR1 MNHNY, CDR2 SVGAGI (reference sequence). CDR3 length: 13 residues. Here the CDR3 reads CASKGRPNTEAFF. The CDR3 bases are TGTGCCAGCAAAGGCCGGCCCAACACTGAAGCTTTCTTT.

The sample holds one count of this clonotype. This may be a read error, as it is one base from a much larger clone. The CDR3 loop reads CSTHSLAEPEQFF. CDR3 sequence (DNA): TGCAGTACGCATTCTCTAGCGGAGCCTGAGCAGTTCTTC. The chain couples TRBV20-1 to TRBJ2-1, with 7 bases aligning to TRBD2. CDR3 size: 13 residues. V gave up 8 bases and J gave up 9 bases; unmatched junction bases: 13. Germline V lookup: CDR1 DFQATT, CDR2 SNEGSKA (reference sequence).

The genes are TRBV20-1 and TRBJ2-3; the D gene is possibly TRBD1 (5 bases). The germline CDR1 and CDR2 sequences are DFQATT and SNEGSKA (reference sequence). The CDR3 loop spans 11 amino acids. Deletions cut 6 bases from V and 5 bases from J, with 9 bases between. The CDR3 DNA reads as TGCAGTGCCCCGACAGTAGATACGCAGTATTTT. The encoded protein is CSAPTVDTQYF.

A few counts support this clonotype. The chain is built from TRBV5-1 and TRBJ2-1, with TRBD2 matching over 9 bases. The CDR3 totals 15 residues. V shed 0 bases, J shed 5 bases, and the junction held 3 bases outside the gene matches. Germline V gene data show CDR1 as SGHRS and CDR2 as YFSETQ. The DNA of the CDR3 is TGCGCCAGCAGCTTGGGAAGCGGGGGGCACAATGAGCAGTTCTTC. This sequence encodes CASSLGSGGHNEQFF.

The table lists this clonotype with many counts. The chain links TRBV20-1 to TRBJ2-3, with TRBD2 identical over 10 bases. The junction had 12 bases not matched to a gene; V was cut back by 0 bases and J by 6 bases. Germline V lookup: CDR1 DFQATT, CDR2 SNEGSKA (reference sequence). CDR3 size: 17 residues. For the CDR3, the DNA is TGCAGTGCTAGAGATATGAAGCGGGGGGGCCTGACGGATACGCAGTATTTT. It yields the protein CSARDMKRGGLTDTQYF.

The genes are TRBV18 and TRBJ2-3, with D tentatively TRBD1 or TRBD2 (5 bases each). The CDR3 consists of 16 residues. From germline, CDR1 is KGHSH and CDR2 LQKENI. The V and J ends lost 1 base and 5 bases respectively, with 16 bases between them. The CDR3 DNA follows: TGTGCCAGCTCACCACGGGACGGGGCCCCGGTAGATACGCAGTATTTT. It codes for CASSPRDGAPVDTQYF.

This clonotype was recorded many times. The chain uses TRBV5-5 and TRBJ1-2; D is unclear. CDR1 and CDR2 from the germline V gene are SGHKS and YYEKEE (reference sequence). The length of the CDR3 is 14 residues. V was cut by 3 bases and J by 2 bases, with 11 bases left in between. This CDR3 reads CASSSGLGNYGYTF. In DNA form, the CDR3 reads TGTGCCAGCAGCTCTGGGTTGGGGAACTATGGCTACACCTTC.

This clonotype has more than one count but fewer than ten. CDR3: CASSLGTGGKKAFF. DNA of the CDR3: TGTGCCAGCAGCTTAGGGACAGGGGGTAAGAAAGCTTTCTTT. The rearrangement links TRBV7-2 to TRBJ1-1, with 10 bases identical to TRBD1. The V and J ends lost 1 base and 9 bases, in that order; junction bases with no gene match: 5. This CDR3 is 14 amino acids long. Looked up from germline, CDR1 is SGHTA and CDR2 is FQGNSA.

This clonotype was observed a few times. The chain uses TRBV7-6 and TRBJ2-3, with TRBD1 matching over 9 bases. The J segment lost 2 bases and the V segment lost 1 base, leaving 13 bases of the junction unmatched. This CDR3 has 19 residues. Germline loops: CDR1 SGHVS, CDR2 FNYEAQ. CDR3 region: CASSLVRTLQGAHTDTQYF. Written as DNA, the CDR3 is TGTGCCAGCAGCTTAGTCCGGACTCTACAGGGGGCCCACACAGATACGCAGTATTTT.

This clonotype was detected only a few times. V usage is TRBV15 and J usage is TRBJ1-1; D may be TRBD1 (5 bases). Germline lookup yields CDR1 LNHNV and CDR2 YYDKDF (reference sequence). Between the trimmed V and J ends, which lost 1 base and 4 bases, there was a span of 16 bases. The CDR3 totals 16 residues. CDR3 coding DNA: TGTGCCACCAGCAGAGTCCGGGACCTAGTTAGCACTGAAGCTTTCTTT. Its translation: CATSRVRDLVSTEAFF.

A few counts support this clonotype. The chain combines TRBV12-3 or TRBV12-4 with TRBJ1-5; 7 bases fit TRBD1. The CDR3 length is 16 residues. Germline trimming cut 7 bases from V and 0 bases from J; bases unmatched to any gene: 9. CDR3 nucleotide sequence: TGTGCCAGCACCCTTTGGGACAGCTATAGCAATCAGCCCCAGCATTTT. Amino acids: CASTLWDSYSNQPQHF.

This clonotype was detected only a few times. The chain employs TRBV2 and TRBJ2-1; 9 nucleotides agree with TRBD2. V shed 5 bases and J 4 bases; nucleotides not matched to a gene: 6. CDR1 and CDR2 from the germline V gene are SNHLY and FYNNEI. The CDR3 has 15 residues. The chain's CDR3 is CASSPTSGLYNEQFF. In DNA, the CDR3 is TGTGCCAGCAGTCCGACTAGCGGATTATACAATGAGCAGTTCTTC.

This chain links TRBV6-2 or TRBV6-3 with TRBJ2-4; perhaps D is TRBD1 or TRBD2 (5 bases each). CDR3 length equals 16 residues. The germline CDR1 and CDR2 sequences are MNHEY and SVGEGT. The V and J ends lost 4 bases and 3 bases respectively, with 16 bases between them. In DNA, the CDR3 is TGTGCCAGCAGTTCCCACGGGGCGGGCGGCAAAAACATTCAGTACTTC. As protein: CASSSHGAGGKNIQYF.

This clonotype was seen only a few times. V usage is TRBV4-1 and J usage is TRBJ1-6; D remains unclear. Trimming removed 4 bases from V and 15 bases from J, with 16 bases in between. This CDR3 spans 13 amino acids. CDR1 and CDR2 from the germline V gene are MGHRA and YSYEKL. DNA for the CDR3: TGCGCCAGCAGCCCCCCGGAAAGTGGGGTCCTCCACTTT. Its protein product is CASSPPESGVLHF.

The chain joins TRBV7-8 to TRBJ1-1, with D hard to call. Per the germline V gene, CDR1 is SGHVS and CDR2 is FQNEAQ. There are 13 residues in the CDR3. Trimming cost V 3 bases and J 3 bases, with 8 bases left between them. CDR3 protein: CASSFGFDTEAFF. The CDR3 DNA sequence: TGTGCCAGCAGCTTTGGGTTTGACACTGAAGCTTTCTTT.

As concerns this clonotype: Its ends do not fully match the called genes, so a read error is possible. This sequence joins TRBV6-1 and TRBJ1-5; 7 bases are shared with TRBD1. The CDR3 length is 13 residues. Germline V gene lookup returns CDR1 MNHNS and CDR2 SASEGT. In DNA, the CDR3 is TGTGCCAGCGGACAGGAGAGCAATCAGTCCCAGCATTTT. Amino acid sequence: CASGQESNQSQHF.

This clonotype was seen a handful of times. CDR3 amino acids: CASSQGVAGNSYEQYF. CDR3 coding DNA: TGTGCCAGCAGCCAAGGTGTGGCGGGGAACTCCTACGAGCAGTACTTC. The genes are TRBV3-1 and TRBJ2-7, with D tentatively TRBD2 (6 bases). Germline CDR1 is LGHDT and CDR2 is YNNKEL (reference sequence). The ends were cut back, 1 base at V and 0 bases at J, with 13 bases in the middle. This CDR3 is built from 16 residues.

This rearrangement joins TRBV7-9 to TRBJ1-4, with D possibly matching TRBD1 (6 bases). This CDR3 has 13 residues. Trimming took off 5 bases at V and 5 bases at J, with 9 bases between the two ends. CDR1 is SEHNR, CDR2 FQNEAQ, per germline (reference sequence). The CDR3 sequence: CASSIQGNEKLFF. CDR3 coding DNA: TGTGCCAGCAGCATACAGGGAAATGAAAAACTGTTTTTT.

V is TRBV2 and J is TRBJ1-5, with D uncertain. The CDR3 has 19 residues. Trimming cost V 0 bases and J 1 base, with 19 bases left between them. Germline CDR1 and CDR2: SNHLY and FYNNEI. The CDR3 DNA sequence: TGTGCCAGCAGTGAAGCGTCTATGGGAATTTTCATAAGCAATCAGCCCCAGCATTTT. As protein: CASSEASMGIFISNQPQHF.

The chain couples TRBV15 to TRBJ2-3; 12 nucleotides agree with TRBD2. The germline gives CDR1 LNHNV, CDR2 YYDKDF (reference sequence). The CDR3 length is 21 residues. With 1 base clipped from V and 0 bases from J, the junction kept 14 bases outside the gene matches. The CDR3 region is CATSRAKFRLAGASSTDTQYF. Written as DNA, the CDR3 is TGTGCCACCAGCAGAGCCAAATTTCGACTAGCGGGGGCCTCTAGCACAGATACGCAGTATTTT. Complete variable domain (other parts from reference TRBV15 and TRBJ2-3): DAMVIQNPRYQVTQFGKPVTLSCSQTLNHNVMYWYQQKSSQAPKLLFHYYDKDFNNEADTPDNFQSRRPNTSFCFLDIRSPGLGDTAMYLCATSRAKFRLAGASSTDTQYFGPGTRLTVL.